This T cell receptor (beta chain) comes out of a study of blood T cells in healthy people across ages. The use of a sample-barcoded 5' primer and a J-beta primer mix characterized a second PCR of 7 to 11 cycles. TCRdb analysed the 5' RACE reads with MiXCR anew, one entry per CDR3 protein. The table includes 1.5 million to 2 million distinct CDR3 sequences, approximately 30% detected once. Per germline, CDR1 SGHTA and CDR2 FQGNSA. The CDR3 has 13 amino acids. Trimming cost V 5 bases and J 6 bases, with 12 bases left between them. Input material: blood. This receptor was obtained from a woman in her twenties or thirties in good health. V usage is TRBV7-2 and J usage is TRBJ2-3, with D tentatively TRBD1 or TRBD2 (5 bases each). The CDR3 DNA sequence: TGTGCCAGCAGCCGAGGGACGGTGGATACGCAGTATTTT. Protein sequence: CASSRGTVDTQYF.